The text below deals with one T cell receptor (beta chain). The repertoire was sequenced with immunoSEQ multiplex PCR; TCRdb's copy has only in-frame clones and lacks some. The repertoire holds roughly 150,000 clones, with around 80% as singletons. These data are taken from a study of blood T cell repertoires in COVID-19. This CDR3 spans 14 amino acids. Trimming stripped 6 bases from V and 0 bases from J, with 12 bases between. Looked up from germline, CDR1 is SQVTM and CDR2 is ANQGSEA. The specimen sequenced was peripheral blood. The rearrangement joins TRBV29-1 to TRBJ1-5; the D gene is possibly TRBD1 (5 bases). The sequence was collected from a man aged 55 to 69 with acute or convalescent COVID-19. In DNA, the CDR3 is TGCAGCGTCGCGACAGAAGATAGCAATCAGCCCCAGCATTTT. Protein: CSVATEDSNQPQHF.